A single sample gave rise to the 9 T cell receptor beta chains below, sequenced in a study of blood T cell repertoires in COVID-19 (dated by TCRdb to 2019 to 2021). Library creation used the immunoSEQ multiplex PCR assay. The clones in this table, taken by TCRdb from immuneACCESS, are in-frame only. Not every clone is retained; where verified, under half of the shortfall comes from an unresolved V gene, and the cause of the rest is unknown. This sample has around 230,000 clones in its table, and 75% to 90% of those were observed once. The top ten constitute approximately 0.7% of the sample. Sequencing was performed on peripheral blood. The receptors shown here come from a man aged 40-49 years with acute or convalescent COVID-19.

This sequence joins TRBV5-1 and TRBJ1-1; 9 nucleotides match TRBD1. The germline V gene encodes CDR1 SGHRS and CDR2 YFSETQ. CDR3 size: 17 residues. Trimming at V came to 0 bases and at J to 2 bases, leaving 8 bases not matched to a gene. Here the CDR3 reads CASSLGDRDRENTEAFF. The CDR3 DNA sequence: TGCGCCAGCAGCTTGGGAGATAGGGACAGGGAAAACACTGAAGCTTTCTTT.

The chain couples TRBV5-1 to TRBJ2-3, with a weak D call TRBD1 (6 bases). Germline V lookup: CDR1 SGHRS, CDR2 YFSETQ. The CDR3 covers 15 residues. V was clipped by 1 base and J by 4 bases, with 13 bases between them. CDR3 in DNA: TGCGCCAGCAGCTTGATTCCAGGGGTTGCAGATACGCAGTATTTT. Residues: CASSLIPGVADTQYF.

DNA for the CDR3: TGTGCCAGCAGCTTAGGGCCAGGGAACCAAGAGACCCAGTACTTC. Amino acid sequence: CASSLGPGNQETQYF. V usage is TRBV7-2 and J usage is TRBJ2-5; a weak D match, TRBD1 (5 bases). Trimming removed 1 base from V and 0 bases from J, with 9 bases in between. This CDR3 region has 15 residues. CDR1 is SGHTA, CDR2 FQGNSA, per germline.

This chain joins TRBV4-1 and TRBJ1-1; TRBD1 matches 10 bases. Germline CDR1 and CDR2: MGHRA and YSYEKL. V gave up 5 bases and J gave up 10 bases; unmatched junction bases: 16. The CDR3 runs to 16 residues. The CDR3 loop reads CASSERTGGFSFLAFF. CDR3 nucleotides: TGCGCCAGCAGCGAAAGGACAGGGGGTTTTTCTTTTCTAGCTTTCTTT.

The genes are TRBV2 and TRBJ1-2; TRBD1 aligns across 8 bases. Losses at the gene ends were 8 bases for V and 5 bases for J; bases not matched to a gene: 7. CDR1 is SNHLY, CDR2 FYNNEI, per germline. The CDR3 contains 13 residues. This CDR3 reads CASSRQGLYGYTF. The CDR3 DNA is TGTGCCAGCTCGAGACAGGGGTTGTATGGCTACACCTTC.

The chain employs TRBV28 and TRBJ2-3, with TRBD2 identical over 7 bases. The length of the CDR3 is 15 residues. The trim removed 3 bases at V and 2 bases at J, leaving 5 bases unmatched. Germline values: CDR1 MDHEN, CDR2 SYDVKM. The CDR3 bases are TGTGCCAGCAGTTTCGATGGGAGGGCCACAGATACGCAGTATTTT. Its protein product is CASSFDGRATDTQYF.

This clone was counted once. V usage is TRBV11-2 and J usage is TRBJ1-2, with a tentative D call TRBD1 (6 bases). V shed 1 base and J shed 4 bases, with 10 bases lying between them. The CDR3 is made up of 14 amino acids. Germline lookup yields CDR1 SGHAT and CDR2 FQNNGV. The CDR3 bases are TGTGCCAGCAGCTTAGCAGGGGATGGCTATGGCTACACCTTC. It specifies CASSLAGDGYGYTF.

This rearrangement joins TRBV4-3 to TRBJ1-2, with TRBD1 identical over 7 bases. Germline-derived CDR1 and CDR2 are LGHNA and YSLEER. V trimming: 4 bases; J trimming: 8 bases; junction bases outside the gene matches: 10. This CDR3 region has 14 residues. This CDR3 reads CASSPGTAARGYTF. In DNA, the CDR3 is TGCGCCAGCAGCCCCGGGACAGCGGCTCGGGGCTACACCTTC.

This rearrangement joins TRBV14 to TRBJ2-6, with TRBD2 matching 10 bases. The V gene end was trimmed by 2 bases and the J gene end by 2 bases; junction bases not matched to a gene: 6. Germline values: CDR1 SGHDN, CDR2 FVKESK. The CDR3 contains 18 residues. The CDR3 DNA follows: TGTGCCAGCAGCCAACTTCCAGCGGGAGGGCCTGGGGCCAACGTCCTGACTTTC. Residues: CASSQLPAGGPGANVLTF.